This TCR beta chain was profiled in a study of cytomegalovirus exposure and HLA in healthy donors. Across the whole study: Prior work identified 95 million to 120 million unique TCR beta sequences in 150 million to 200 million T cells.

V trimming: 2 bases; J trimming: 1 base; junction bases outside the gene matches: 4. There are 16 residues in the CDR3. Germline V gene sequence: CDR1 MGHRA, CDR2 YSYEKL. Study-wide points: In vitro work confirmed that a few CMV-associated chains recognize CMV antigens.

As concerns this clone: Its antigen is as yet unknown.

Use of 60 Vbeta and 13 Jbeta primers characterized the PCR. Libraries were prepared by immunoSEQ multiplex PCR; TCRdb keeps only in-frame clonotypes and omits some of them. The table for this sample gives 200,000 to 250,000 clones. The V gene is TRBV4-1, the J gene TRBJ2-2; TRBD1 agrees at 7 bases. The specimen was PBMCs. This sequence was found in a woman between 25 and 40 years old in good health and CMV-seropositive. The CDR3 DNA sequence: TGCGCCAGCAGCCAACCAAGGGGGCTGAACACCGGGGAGCTGTTTTTT. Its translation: CASSQPRGLNTGELFF.